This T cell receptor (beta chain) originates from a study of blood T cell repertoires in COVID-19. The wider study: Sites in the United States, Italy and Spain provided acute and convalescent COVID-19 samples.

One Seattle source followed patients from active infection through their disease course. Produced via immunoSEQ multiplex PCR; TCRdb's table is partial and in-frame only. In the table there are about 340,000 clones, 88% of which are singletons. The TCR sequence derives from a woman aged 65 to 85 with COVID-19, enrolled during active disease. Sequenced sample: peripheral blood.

The CDR3 sequence is CASSEQRGPTDTQYF. The CDR3 DNA follows: TGTGCCAGCAGTGAACAGCGGGGACCCACAGATACGCAGTATTTT. This sequence joins TRBV2 and TRBJ2-3, with 7 bases matching TRBD2. CDR1 and CDR2 (germline): SNHLY, FYNNEI. The CDR3 is 15 residues long. Trimming removed 2 bases from V and 2 bases from J; junction bases left unmatched: 4.